The next 26 T cell receptor beta chains were all read from a single sample in a study of prognosis after radiotherapy for stage I lung cancer. Two-round multiplex PCR amplified TCR beta CDR3 from genomic DNA. Each TRBV and TRBJ gene had its own primer in the first PCR round. In TCRdb, the multiplex PCR reads were re-called with MiXCR into one record per CDR3 protein. In the table there are 15,000 to 20,000 distinct CDR3 sequences, over 45% of which are singletons. The source was PBMCs, collected before or after stereotactic body radiation therapy (not recorded which). The receptors were sampled from a donor older than 45 with non-small cell lung cancer.

This clonotype showed up many times. V gene TRBV20-1 combines with J gene TRBJ2-1; the D gene could be TRBD1 or TRBD2 (6 bases each). CDR1 DFQATT and CDR2 SNEGSKA come from the germline V gene (reference sequence). The V gene lost 4 bases and the J gene lost 8 bases, with 21 bases spanning the gap. This CDR3 spans 15 amino acids. In nucleotides, the CDR3 is TGCAGTGCTAAGAGGGGGTCGGGGGCTAGGGATGAGCAGTTCTTC. Protein sequence: CSAKRGSGARDEQFF.

Ten or more counts support this clonotype. The chain carries TRBV5-1 and TRBJ2-7; possible D gene TRBD1, 5 bases. Germline CDR1 reads SGHRS; CDR2 reads YFSETQ. CDR3 size: 14 residues. The ends were cut back, 0 bases at V and 5 bases at J, with 12 bases in the middle. This CDR3 reads CASSLVGDKNEQYF. The CDR3 coding sequence is TGCGCCAGCAGCTTGGTAGGGGATAAGAACGAGCAGTACTTC.

The chain couples TRBV7-8 to TRBJ2-1; unclear D gene. CDR1 is SGHVS and CDR2 is FQNEAQ in the germline V gene. V dropped 5 bases and J dropped 0 bases, with 14 bases sitting between them. CDR3 size: 16 residues. As DNA, the CDR3 is TGTGCCAGCAGCCCGAGCCGGATGGGCTCCTACAATGAGCAGTTCTTC. Translation: CASSPSRMGSYNEQFF.

J is TRBJ2-1 and V is TRBV30, with a tentative D call TRBD1 (6 bases). The CDR3 sequence is 15 residues long. V was cut by 4 bases and J by 5 bases, with 18 bases left in between. Germline V gene sequence: CDR1 GTSNPN, CDR2 SVGIG (reference sequence). For the CDR3, the DNA is TGTGCCTGGACATCGGGCAGGGGACCCAACAATGAGCAGTTCTTC. Translation: CAWTSGRGPNNEQFF. The full variable domain, in which reference TRBV30 and TRBJ2-1 provide the parts outside the CDR3, is SQTIHQWPATLVQPVGSPLSLECTVEGTSNPNLYWYRQAAGRGLQLLFYSVGIGQISSEVPQNLSASRPQDRQFILSSKKLLLSDSGFYLCAWTSGRGPNNEQFFGPGTRLTVL.

V usage is TRBV11-3 and J usage is TRBJ2-1; the match to TRBD2 covers 8 bases. The CDR3 loop spans 16 amino acids. Unmatched junction bases numbered 14, after V lost 3 bases and J lost 10 bases. From germline, CDR1 is SGHNT and CDR2 YENEEA. This chain's CDR3 is CASSFRLSGGPGEQFF. The CDR3 nucleotides read TGTGCCAGCAGCTTCCGACTATCGGGAGGGCCGGGGGAGCAGTTCTTC. The full variable domain, completed using reference TRBV11-3 and TRBJ2-1, is EAGVVQSPRYKIIEKKQPVAFWCNPISGHNTLYWYLQNLGQGPELLIRYENEEAVDDSQLPKDRFSAERLKGVDSTLKIQPAELGDSAVYLCASSFRLSGGPGEQFFGPGTRLTVL.

On this clonotype itself: A read error is the likely source, as a far larger clone sits one nucleotide away. V and J are TRBV14 and TRBJ1-5, with D unresolved. The CDR3 is made up of 14 amino acids. Germline loops: CDR1 SGHDN, CDR2 FVKESK. V was clipped by 6 bases and J by 3 bases, with 12 bases between them. The CDR3 DNA reads TGTGCCAGCAGGTCCCTCCGGGTCAATCAGCCCCAGCATTTT. This codes for CASRSLRVNQPQHF.

This chain links TRBV6-2 or TRBV6-3 with TRBJ2-1, with unresolved D. The V gene's germline CDR1 is MNHEY and CDR2 SVGEGT. The ends were cut back, 5 bases at V and 3 bases at J, with 17 bases in the middle. The CDR3 covers 16 residues. The CDR3, as DNA: TGTGCCAGCAGTGAAGCCTGCGGTAGGAGCTACAATGAGCAGTTCTTC. Its protein is CASSEACGRSYNEQFF.

This clonotype was recorded at least ten times. The chain joins TRBV12-3 or TRBV12-4 to TRBJ2-5, with 8 nucleotides matching TRBD2. This CDR3 is built from 15 residues. Trimming took 5 bases from V and 5 from J; bases not matched to a gene: 10. As DNA, the CDR3 is TGTGCCAGCAGTACGAGCGGGAGACTCCGGGAGACCCAGTACTTC. It codes for CASSTSGRLRETQYF.

The rearrangement joins TRBV12-3 or TRBV12-4 to TRBJ1-2; TRBD1 is a possible D gene (5 bases). This CDR3 has 15 residues. V was pared by 6 bases and J by 0 bases, with 14 bases between. CDR3 DNA: TGTGCCAGCAGCCCCAACACAGGCTCTAACTATGGCTACACCTTC. It encodes CASSPNTGSNYGYTF.

Note on this clonotype: The germline gene is not matched at one end of the junction; a read error may be the cause. This chain links TRBV5-6 with TRBJ2-1; maybe TRBD2 (5 bases). The length of the CDR3 is 14 residues. Germline lookup yields CDR1 SGHDT and CDR2 YYEEEE. The DNA of the CDR3 is TGTGACAGCAGCTTGCCGGGGAATGGTGGTGAGCAGTTCTTC. This gives the protein CDSSLPGNGGEQFF.

This clonotype appeared a single time. The junction does not match germline at one end; this may be a read error. The J gene is TRBJ2-2, the V gene TRBV5-1; D possibly corresponds to TRBD2 (6 bases). This CDR3 spans 14 amino acids. Germline V lookup: CDR1 SGHRS, CDR2 YFSETQ. As DNA, the CDR3 is TGCGCCAGCAGAAGAGCTGAGAACACCGGGGGGCTGTTTTTT. This sequence encodes CASRRAENTGGLFF.

This clonotype showed up many times. The chain combines TRBV5-4 with TRBJ1-1; perhaps TRBD1 as D (5 bases). The CDR3 is 12 residues long. Germline assignment: CDR1 SGHNT and CDR2 YYREEE (reference sequence). Trimming removed 4 bases from V and 5 bases from J, with 9 bases in between. The CDR3 coding sequence is TGTGCCAGCAGCGGATGGGGGACTGAAGCTTTCTTT. It yields the protein CASSGWGTEAFF.

This clonotype was recorded at least ten times. The rearrangement links TRBV28 to TRBJ1-6; perhaps TRBD1 as D (6 bases). Germline V gene sequence: CDR1 MDHEN, CDR2 SYDVKM. This CDR3 is built from 14 residues. The V end was cut by 6 bases, the J end by 9 bases, with 15 bases between. CDR3 DNA sequence: TGTGCCAGCAGACTGACAGGTGCGGGTTCACCCCTCCACTTT. It yields the protein CASRLTGAGSPLHF.

There are many counts of this clonotype. In nucleotides, the CDR3 is TGTGCCAGCAGCTCAGAACTCCTTGGGGACAGGGTGATAAATCCAGATACGCAGTATTTT. It codes for CASSSELLGDRVINPDTQYF. The chain employs TRBV7-3 and TRBJ2-3, with 9 bases identical to TRBD1. Germline values: CDR1 SGHTA, CDR2 FQGTGA. The CDR3 is 20 residues long. The trim removed 4 bases at V and 4 bases at J, leaving 21 bases unmatched.

This clonotype was picked up many times. V usage is TRBV13 and J usage is TRBJ2-7, with 13 nucleotides matching TRBD2. Losses at the gene ends were 5 bases for V and 4 bases for J; bases not matched to a gene: 5. This CDR3 is 15 amino acids long. Germline CDR1 reads PRHDT; CDR2 reads FYEKMQ (reference sequence). The CDR3 DNA reads as TGTGCCAGCAGCCATGGACTAGCGGGAGTTTACGAGCAGTACTTC. It is translated as CASSHGLAGVYEQYF.

This clonotype appeared once. The chain combines TRBV6-2 or TRBV6-3 with TRBJ2-7, with D unclear. Germline V lookup: CDR1 MNHEY, CDR2 SVGEGT. Trimming pared 7 bases from V and 5 bases from J, leaving 15 bases between. The CDR3 loop spans 13 amino acids. As DNA, the CDR3 is TGTGCCAGCACCGGGTCAGGCCTTCACGAGCAGTACTTC. It is translated as CASTGSGLHEQYF.

This clonotype was picked up many times. This chain joins TRBV15 and TRBJ2-1; the match to TRBD2 covers 10 bases. Germline values: CDR1 LNHNV, CDR2 YYDKDF (reference sequence). Unmatched junction bases numbered 5, after V lost 2 bases and J lost 4 bases. This CDR3 has 16 amino acids. The CDR3 DNA reads TGTGCCACCAGCAGACTAGCGGGAGTTTTTTACAATGAGCAGTTCTTC. It encodes CATSRLAGVFYNEQFF.

The chain employs TRBV11-1 and TRBJ1-1, with 8 bases that match TRBD1. V dropped 5 bases and J dropped 4; count of bases not matched to a gene: 3. Per germline, CDR1 SGHAT and CDR2 FQDESV (reference sequence). The CDR3 has 13 residues. CDR3 in DNA: TGTGCCAGCAGCCGACAGGGGTCCACTGAAGCTTTCTTT. Translated, it gives CASSRQGSTEAFF.

This clonotype is labeled as medium-sized (0.01 to 0.1%). The rearrangement uses TRBV5-6 and TRBJ1-2, with D hard to call. Trimming removed 4 bases from V and 6 bases from J, with 10 bases in between. Per the germline V gene, CDR1 is SGHDT and CDR2 is YYEEEE. This CDR3 contains 12 residues. The CDR3, as DNA: TGTGCCAGCAGCCAAGGGAAGAATGGCTACACCTTC. It translates to CASSQGKNGYTF.

There are many counts of this clonotype. The J gene is TRBJ1-5, the V gene TRBV10-3; no clear D gene. CDR1 ENHRY and CDR2 SYGVKD come from the germline V gene. The CDR3 spans 13 residues. The V end lost 3 bases, the J end lost 5 bases, and 8 bases lay between the germline ends. This chain's CDR3 is CAISDRSYQPQHF. For the CDR3, the DNA is TGTGCCATCAGTGATAGGAGTTATCAGCCCCAGCATTTT.

This clonotype was seen many times. The chain employs TRBV24-1 and TRBJ1-2; D remains ambiguous. This CDR3 is built from 14 residues. V lost 4 bases and J lost 4, with 12 bases in between. CDR1 and CDR2 from the germline V gene are KGHDR and SFDVKD. CDR3 bases: TGTGCCACCAGTGACCCGACACTATCCTATGGCTACACCTTC. Translated, it gives CATSDPTLSYGYTF.

The chain couples TRBV19 to TRBJ1-2, with unresolved D. The CDR3 is 10 amino acids. Germline V gene lookup returns CDR1 LNHDA and CDR2 SQIVND (reference sequence). Trimming took off 8 bases at V and 6 bases at J, with 7 bases between the two ends. Written as DNA, the CDR3 is TGTGCCAGTCGGAACAATGGCTACACCTTC. Translating gives CASRNNGYTF.

This chain joins TRBV20-1 and TRBJ1-6; D remains unclear. The V and J ends lost 5 bases and 9 bases respectively, with 17 bases between them. Germline-derived CDR1 and CDR2 are DFQATT and SNEGSKA (reference sequence). This CDR3 is built from 14 residues. The CDR3 nucleotides are TGCAGTGCTCCACCCCGAGCATGGATTTCACCCCTCCACTTT. Its translation is CSAPPRAWISPLHF.

V and J are TRBV6-2 or TRBV6-3 and TRBJ2-3; maybe TRBD2 (5 bases). CDR1 is MNHEY, CDR2 SVGEGT, per germline. This CDR3 spans 13 amino acids. V lost 5 bases and J 14 bases, leaving 20 bases between the germline ends. The CDR3 protein is CASSEKGVGVPYF. The CDR3 DNA follows: TGTGCCAGCAGTGAGAAGGGAGTGGGCGTTCCGTATTTT.

J is TRBJ2-3 and V is TRBV5-1; D is undetermined. Germline values: CDR1 SGHRS, CDR2 YFSETQ. The CDR3 sequence is 15 residues long. V lost 0 bases, J lost 0 bases, and 8 bases lay in between. CDR3 coding DNA: TGCGCCAGCAGCTTGGCCGATACTAGCACAGATACGCAGTATTTT. This codes for CASSLADTSTDTQYF.

Many counts were recorded for this clonotype. CDR3 protein: CATAAGGGNQPQHF. The CDR3 bases are TGTGCCACCGCAGCAGGAGGGGGCAATCAGCCCCAGCATTTT. The chain couples TRBV28 to TRBJ1-5; tentative D call: TRBD1 (5 bases). Germline CDR1 reads MDHEN; CDR2 reads SYDVKM. The V gene lost 10 bases and the J gene lost 2 bases, with 15 bases spanning the gap. This CDR3 spans 14 amino acids.